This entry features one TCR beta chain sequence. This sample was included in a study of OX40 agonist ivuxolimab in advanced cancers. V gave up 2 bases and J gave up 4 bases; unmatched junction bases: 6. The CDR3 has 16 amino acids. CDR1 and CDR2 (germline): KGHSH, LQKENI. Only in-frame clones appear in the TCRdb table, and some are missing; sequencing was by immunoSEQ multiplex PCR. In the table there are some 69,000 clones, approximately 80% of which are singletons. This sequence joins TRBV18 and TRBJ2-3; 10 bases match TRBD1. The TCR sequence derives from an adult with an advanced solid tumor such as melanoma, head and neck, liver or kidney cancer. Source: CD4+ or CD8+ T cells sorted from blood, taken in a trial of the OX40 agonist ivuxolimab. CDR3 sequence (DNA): TGTGCCAGCTCACCAATGGGACAGGGGTTATCAGATACGCAGTATTTT. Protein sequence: CASSPMGQGLSDTQYF.